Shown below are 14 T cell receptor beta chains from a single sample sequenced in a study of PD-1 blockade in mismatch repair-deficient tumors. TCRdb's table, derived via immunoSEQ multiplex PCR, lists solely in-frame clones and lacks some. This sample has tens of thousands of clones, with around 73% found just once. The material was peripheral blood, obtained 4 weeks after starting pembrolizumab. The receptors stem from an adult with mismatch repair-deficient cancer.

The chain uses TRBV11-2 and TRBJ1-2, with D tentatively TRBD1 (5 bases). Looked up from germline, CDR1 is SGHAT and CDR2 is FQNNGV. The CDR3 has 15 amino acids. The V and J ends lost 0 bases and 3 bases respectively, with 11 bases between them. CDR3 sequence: CASSLERQTYYGYTF. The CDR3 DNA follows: TGTGCCAGCAGCTTAGAACGACAGACATACTATGGCTACACCTTC.

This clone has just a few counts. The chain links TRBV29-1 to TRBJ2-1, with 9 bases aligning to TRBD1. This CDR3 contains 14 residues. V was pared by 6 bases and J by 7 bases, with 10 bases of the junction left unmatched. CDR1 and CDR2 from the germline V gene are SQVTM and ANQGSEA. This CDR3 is CSVQGATRRNEQFF. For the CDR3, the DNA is TGCAGCGTACAGGGGGCTACAAGGAGGAATGAGCAGTTCTTC.

DNA for the CDR3: TGTGCCAGCAGGATCCAGGGTTCCACCGGGGAGCTGTTTTTT. Translating gives CASRIQGSTGELFF. The V gene is TRBV5-4, the J gene TRBJ2-2; TRBD1 might be the D (5 bases). This CDR3 is built from 14 residues. Germline CDR1 SGHNT, CDR2 YYREEE (reference sequence). V was cut by 5 bases and J by 4 bases, with 12 bases left in between. Full variable domain (rest looked up from reference TRBV5-4 and TRBJ2-2): ETGVTQSPTHLIKTRGQQVTLRCSSQSGHNTVSWYQQALGQGPQFIFQYYREEENGRGNFPPRFSGLQFPNYSSELNVNALELDDSALYLCASRIQGSTGELFFGEGSRLTVL.

CDR3 sequence (DNA): TGTGCCAGCAGCGTAGCGGGAGATGCCGGGGAGCTGTTTTTT. Translated, it gives CASSVAGDAGELFF. This chain links TRBV5-6 with TRBJ2-2, with 9 bases identical to TRBD2. CDR1 and CDR2 (germline): SGHDT, YYEEEE. The CDR3 covers 14 residues. The J segment lost 6 bases and the V segment lost 4 bases, leaving 4 bases of the junction unmatched.

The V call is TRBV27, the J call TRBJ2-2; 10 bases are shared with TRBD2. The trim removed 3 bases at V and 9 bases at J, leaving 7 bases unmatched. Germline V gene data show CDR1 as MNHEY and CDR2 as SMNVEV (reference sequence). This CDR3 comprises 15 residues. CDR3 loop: CASSFQREGRRELFF. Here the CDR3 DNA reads TGTGCCAGCAGTTTCCAGCGGGAGGGCCGGCGGGAGCTGTTTTTT.

CDR3 bases: TGTGCCAGCAGCTTGAACGACCTGCTGGGCTACACCTTC. Protein sequence: CASSLNDLLGYTF. The rearrangement joins TRBV5-6 to TRBJ1-2; D call uncertain. Germline-derived CDR1 and CDR2 are SGHDT and YYEEEE. Trimming stripped 1 base from V and 8 bases from J, with 12 bases between. The CDR3 is made up of 13 amino acids.

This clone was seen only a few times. As DNA, the CDR3 is TGTGCCAGTAGTATTCCCGGGACAGGGAGTTTTAGGACCCAGCATTTT. Translating it yields CASSIPGTGSFRTQHF. The V call is TRBV19, the J call TRBJ1-5, with 9 bases aligning to TRBD1. Germline loops: CDR1 LNHDA, CDR2 SQIVND (reference sequence). The CDR3 loop spans 16 amino acids. The V and J ends lost 3 bases and 11 bases, in that order; junction bases with no gene match: 14.

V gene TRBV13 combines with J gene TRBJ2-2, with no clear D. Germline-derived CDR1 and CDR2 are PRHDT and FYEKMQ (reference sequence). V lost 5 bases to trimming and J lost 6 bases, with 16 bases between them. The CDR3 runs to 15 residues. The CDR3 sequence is CASSPKGTGSGELFF. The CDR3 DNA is TGTGCCAGCAGCCCAAAAGGAACTGGATCCGGGGAGCTGTTTTTT.

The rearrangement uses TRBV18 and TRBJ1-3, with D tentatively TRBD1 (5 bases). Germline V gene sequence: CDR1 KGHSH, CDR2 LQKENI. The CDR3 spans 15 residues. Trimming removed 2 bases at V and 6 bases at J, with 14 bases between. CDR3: CASSPISQGENTIYF. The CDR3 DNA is TGTGCCAGCTCACCAATATCCCAGGGTGAAAACACCATATATTTT.

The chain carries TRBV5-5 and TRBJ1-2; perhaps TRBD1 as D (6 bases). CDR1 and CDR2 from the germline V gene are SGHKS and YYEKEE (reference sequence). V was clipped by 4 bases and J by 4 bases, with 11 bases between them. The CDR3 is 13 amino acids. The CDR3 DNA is TGTGCCAGCAGCGAGGACAGCGTCTATGGCTACACCTTC. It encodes CASSEDSVYGYTF.

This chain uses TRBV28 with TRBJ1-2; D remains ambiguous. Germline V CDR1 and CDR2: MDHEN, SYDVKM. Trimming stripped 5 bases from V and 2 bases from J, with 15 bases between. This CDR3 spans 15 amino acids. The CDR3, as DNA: TGTGCCAGCAGTCCCCCGTCGTCACTGAACTATGGCTACACCTTC. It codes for CASSPPSSLNYGYTF.

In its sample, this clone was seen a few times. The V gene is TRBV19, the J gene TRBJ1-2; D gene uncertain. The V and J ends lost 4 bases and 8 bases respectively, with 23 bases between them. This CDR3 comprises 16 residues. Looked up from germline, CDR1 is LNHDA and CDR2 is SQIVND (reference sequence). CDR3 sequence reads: CASSTTDGRALGGYTF. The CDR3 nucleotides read TGTGCCAGTAGTACGACGGATGGGCGGGCCCTGGGAGGCTACACCTTC.

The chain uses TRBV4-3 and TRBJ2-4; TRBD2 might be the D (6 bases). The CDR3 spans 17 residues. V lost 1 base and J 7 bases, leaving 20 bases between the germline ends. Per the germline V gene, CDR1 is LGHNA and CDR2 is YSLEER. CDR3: CASSQVGGGIGQNIQYF. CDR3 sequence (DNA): TGCGCCAGCAGCCAAGTAGGTGGGGGGATCGGGCAGAACATTCAGTACTTC.

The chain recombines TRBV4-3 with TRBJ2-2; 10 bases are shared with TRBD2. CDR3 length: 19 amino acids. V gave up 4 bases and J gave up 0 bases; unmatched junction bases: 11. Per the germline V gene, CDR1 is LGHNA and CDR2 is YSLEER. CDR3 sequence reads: CASSPFFALAGANTGELFF. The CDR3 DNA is TGCGCCAGCAGCCCGTTTTTCGCCCTAGCGGGAGCGAACACCGGGGAGCTGTTTTTT.